Each of the 28 T cell receptor beta chains below was sequenced from the same sample in a study of blood T cell repertoires in COVID-19. The protocol was immunoSEQ multiplex PCR, while the TCRdb copy is restricted to in-frame clones and leaves out a portion. Here the sample spans around 400,000 clones, 70% to 90% being singletons. Material for sequencing was PBMCs or T cells enriched from blood (not recorded which). Every receptor here comes from a young woman who had been exposed to COVID-19.

The rearrangement links TRBV7-8 to TRBJ2-2; TRBD2 aligns across 7 bases. The CDR3 totals 17 residues. Trimming took 1 base from V and 2 from J; bases not matched to a gene: 7. CDR1 and CDR2 from the germline V gene are SGHVS and FQNEAQ. The CDR3 DNA reads TGTGCCAGCAGCTTAGTGGGGCGGGGGTTCAACACCGGGGAGCTGTTTTTT. Translated: CASSLVGRGFNTGELFF. The whole variable domain, remainder taken from reference TRBV7-8 and TRBJ2-2, is GAGVSQSPRYKVAKRGQDVALRCDPISGHVSLFWYQQALGQGPEFLTYFQNEAQLDKSGLPSDRFFAERPEGSVSTLKIQRTQQEDSAVYLCASSLVGRGFNTGELFFGEGSRLTVL.

The chain has TRBV24-1 and TRBJ2-3; 7 nucleotides align to TRBD1. Unmatched junction bases numbered 6, after V lost 7 bases and J lost 3 bases. Germline V gene sequence: CDR1 KGHDR, CDR2 SFDVKD. This CDR3 has 14 amino acids. The CDR3 loop is CATRQGPSTDTQYF. Written as DNA, the CDR3 is TGTGCCACCAGACAGGGGCCCTCGACAGATACGCAGTATTTT.

This chain joins TRBV7-9 and TRBJ2-2, with TRBD1 as a possible D gene (6 bases). This CDR3 is 14 amino acids long. The germline CDR1 and CDR2 sequences are SEHNR and FQNEAQ (reference sequence). Deletions cut 5 bases from V and 0 bases from J, with 7 bases between. The CDR3 here is CASSRTANTGELFF. The CDR3 bases are TGTGCCAGCAGCCGGACAGCGAACACCGGGGAGCTGTTTTTT.

Here the CDR3 reads CASVGLAGDNEQFF. CDR3 DNA sequence: TGTGCCAGCGTGGGACTAGCGGGGGACAATGAGCAGTTCTTC. The chain employs TRBV9 and TRBJ2-1; TRBD2 matches at 14 bases. CDR1 and CDR2 (germline): SGDLS, YYNGEE. Trimming removed 7 bases from V and 5 bases from J; junction bases left unmatched: 2. CDR3 length equals 14 residues.

This chain's CDR3 is CSVEEPGLGYTF. DNA of the CDR3: TGCAGCGTTGAAGAGCCAGGGTTGGGCTACACCTTC. The chain carries TRBV29-1 and TRBJ1-2; D may be TRBD1 (5 bases). Germline V gene sequence: CDR1 SQVTM, CDR2 ANQGSEA. V lost 0 bases and J 8 bases, leaving 10 bases between the germline ends. This CDR3 spans 12 amino acids. The full variable domain, in which reference TRBV29-1 and TRBJ1-2 provide the parts outside the CDR3, is SAVISQKPSRDICQRGTSLTIQCQVDSQVTMMFWYRQQPGQSLTLIATANQGSEATYESGFVIDKFPISRPNLTFSTLTVSNMSPEDSSIYLCSVEEPGLGYTFGSGTRLTVV.

This clone is a singleton in its sample. The chain has TRBV9 and TRBJ1-3, with a tentative D call TRBD1 (5 bases). Germline values: CDR1 SGDLS, CDR2 YYNGEE. Trimming cost V 2 bases and J 3 bases, with 9 bases left between them. CDR3 size: 14 residues. CDR3 nucleotide sequence: TGTGCCAGCAGCGTCCAGGGTCATGGAAACACCATATATTTT. Translating gives CASSVQGHGNTIYF.

The V and J genes are TRBV6-5 and TRBJ1-2; 9 nucleotides align to TRBD1. V trimming: 6 bases; J trimming: 2 bases; junction bases outside the gene matches: 4. CDR3 length equals 14 residues. The V gene's germline CDR1 is MNHEY and CDR2 SVGAGI. The CDR3 sequence is CASRRQGGNYGYTF. CDR3 DNA: TGTGCCAGCAGACGACAGGGGGGGAACTATGGCTACACCTTC.

CDR3 nucleotide sequence: TGTGCCAGCAGCGCCGGGACAGACACTGAAGCTTTCTTT. Its protein is CASSAGTDTEAFF. The chain is built from TRBV9 and TRBJ1-1; 7 nucleotides agree with TRBD1. The CDR3 has 13 amino acids. Trimming cost V 3 bases and J 3 bases; bases outside gene matches: 2. CDR1 is SGDLS and CDR2 is YYNGEE in the germline V gene.

The V call is TRBV9, the J call TRBJ2-3; TRBD2 matches at 12 bases. The V and J ends lost 2 bases and 6 bases, in that order; junction bases with no gene match: 7. The CDR3 runs to 16 residues. From germline, CDR1 is SGDLS and CDR2 YYNGEE. In DNA, the CDR3 is TGTGCCAGCAGCGTGTCGACTAGCGGGAGAGGGGATACGCAGTATTTT. Translating it yields CASSVSTSGRGDTQYF.

This clone was observed a single time. The identical CDR3 is also encoded by other nucleotide sequences in the sample. The rearrangement joins TRBV12-3 or TRBV12-4 to TRBJ1-5, with no clear D. The CDR3 sequence is 13 residues long. The ends were cut back, 2 bases at V and 2 bases at J, with 4 bases in the middle. CDR3 coding DNA: TGTGCCAGCAGTTTATCCGGCAATCAGCCCCAGCATTTT. It is translated as CASSLSGNQPQHF.

This clone was seen only once. As DNA, the CDR3 is TGTGCCAGCAGTTTAAGCGATCCCTACAATGAGCAGTTCTTC. This gives the protein CASSLSDPYNEQFF. This rearrangement joins TRBV27 to TRBJ2-1, with D unclear. The V end was cut by 2 bases, the J end by 2 bases, with 7 bases between. This CDR3 comprises 14 residues. The germline gives CDR1 MNHEY, CDR2 SMNVEV (reference sequence).

This rearrangement joins TRBV5-5 to TRBJ1-4; TRBD1 matches 7 bases. The germline gives CDR1 SGHKS, CDR2 YYEKEE (reference sequence). V was clipped by 5 bases and J by 5 bases; unmatched bases: 6. This CDR3 has 14 residues. The CDR3: CASSTGTENEKLFF. In DNA form, the CDR3 reads TGTGCCAGCAGTACCGGGACAGAGAATGAAAAACTGTTTTTT.

This rearrangement joins TRBV6-5 to TRBJ2-1; 13 positions agree with TRBD2. V gave up 6 bases and J gave up 10 bases; unmatched junction bases: 6. CDR1 MNHEY and CDR2 SVGAGI come from the germline V gene. The CDR3 spans 14 residues. The CDR3 DNA sequence: TGTGCCAGCAGAGTGGGACTAGCGGGACGGGAGCAGTTCTTC. Translated, it gives CASRVGLAGREQFF.

This sequence joins TRBV29-1 and TRBJ2-7; 9 bases map to TRBD2. V gave up 5 bases and J gave up 1 base; unmatched junction bases: 9. CDR3 size: 15 residues. CDR1 and CDR2 (germline): SQVTM, ANQGSEA. CDR3 DNA: TGCAGCGTTCGTCCTAGCGGGATGACATCCTACGAGCAGTACTTC. Its translation: CSVRPSGMTSYEQYF.

The V call is TRBV27, the J call TRBJ2-7; 7 bases are a match to TRBD1. The CDR3 is 13 amino acids. V lost 5 bases and J lost 3; bases outside the gene matches: 4. Germline assignment: CDR1 MNHEY and CDR2 SMNVEV (reference sequence). CDR3 DNA sequence: TGTGCCAGCAGTCTCGGACAGGACTACGAGCAGTACTTC. Translated: CASSLGQDYEQYF.

CDR3: CASSFSRGVAGGRTDTQYF. In nucleotides, the CDR3 is TGTGCCAGCAGTTTCTCGAGGGGCGTTGCGGGAGGCCGCACAGATACGCAGTATTTT. The chain uses TRBV28 and TRBJ2-3; 8 positions agree with TRBD2. The CDR3 runs to 19 residues. CDR1 is MDHEN and CDR2 is SYDVKM in the germline V gene. J lost 1 base, V lost 3 bases, and 15 bases had no gene match.

V and J are TRBV10-3 and TRBJ1-1; D might be TRBD1 (5 bases). This CDR3 has 12 residues. Per the germline V gene, CDR1 is ENHRY and CDR2 is SYGVKD. Trimming removed 4 bases at V and 7 bases at J, with 10 bases between. The CDR3 DNA reads as TGTGCCATCAGTGGAGAGGACATTGAAGCTTTCTTT. It encodes CAISGEDIEAFF.

The gene calls are TRBV24-1 and TRBJ2-1; TRBD2 matches at 8 bases. Germline V gene data show CDR1 as KGHDR and CDR2 as SFDVKD. The V gene end was trimmed by 3 bases and the J gene end by 5 bases; junction bases not matched to a gene: 14. This CDR3 spans 18 amino acids. CDR3 DNA: TGTGCCACCAGTGATCCCAACGAGCGGGGGCGATATAACAATGAGCAGTTCTTC. Amino acids: CATSDPNERGRYNNEQFF.

V and J are TRBV7-8 and TRBJ2-1, with a possible D match to TRBD2 (6 bases). The CDR3 is made up of 16 amino acids. The V gene lost 5 bases and the J gene lost 7 bases, with 21 bases spanning the gap. CDR1 is SGHVS and CDR2 is FQNEAQ in the germline V gene. The CDR3 DNA is TGTGCCAGCAGCGCTCGGGACTCTATAACGAGGAATGAGCAGTTCTTC. Its translation: CASSARDSITRNEQFF.

Comments on this clone: A junction boundary mismatches the germline segment, possibly from a read error. The chain has TRBV6-1 and TRBJ1-5; no firm D call. Germline V gene sequence: CDR1 MNHNS, CDR2 SASEGT. The CDR3 covers 15 residues. CDR3 sequence: CASSEELGVGQPQHF. The DNA of the CDR3 is TGTGCTAGCAGTGAAGAACTCGGGGTTGGTCAGCCCCAGCATTTT.

J is TRBJ1-1 and V is TRBV27; no definite D call. This CDR3 has 13 residues. Trimming shortened V by 6 bases and J by 4 bases, and 12 bases separated the two germline ends. Per the germline V gene, CDR1 is MNHEY and CDR2 is SMNVEV (reference sequence). The DNA for the CDR3 is TGTGCCAGCAGCCGGGCGGAGGGCACTGAAGCTTTCTTT. Its protein product is CASSRAEGTEAFF.

The V call is TRBV9, the J call TRBJ2-1; the match to TRBD2 covers 10 bases. This CDR3 spans 18 amino acids. Per the germline V gene, CDR1 is SGDLS and CDR2 is YYNGEE. The V and J ends lost 1 base and 4 bases, in that order; junction bases with no gene match: 11. DNA of the CDR3: TGTGCCAGCAGCGTACCTACCGGGACTAGCGTTTCGTACAATGAGCAGTTCTTC. Its protein product is CASSVPTGTSVSYNEQFF.

The V gene is TRBV7-3, the J gene TRBJ1-1, with 8 positions matching TRBD1. Looked up from germline, CDR1 is SGHTA and CDR2 is FQGTGA. The CDR3 runs 17 residues. Unmatched junction bases numbered 13, after V lost 1 base and J lost 6 bases. This CDR3 reads CASSLIHGQGLYAEAFF. CDR3 in DNA: TGTGCCAGCAGCTTAATCCACGGACAGGGACTTTACGCTGAAGCTTTCTTT.

The chain is built from TRBV4-3 and TRBJ1-2; D not resolved. Germline CDR1 is LGHNA and CDR2 is YSLEER. V lost 0 bases and J 5 bases, leaving 10 bases between the germline ends. The CDR3 runs to 14 residues. CDR3 in DNA: TGCGCCAGCAGCCAAGACCCCGCGAGATATGGCTACACCTTC. Encoded protein: CASSQDPARYGYTF.

This rearrangement joins TRBV5-1 to TRBJ2-7; D gene ambiguous. The CDR3 has 13 amino acids. The germline V gene encodes CDR1 SGHRS and CDR2 YFSETQ. V lost 0 bases to trimming and J lost 3 bases, with 7 bases between them. CDR3 coding DNA: TGCGCCAGCAGCTTGGGGTACAACTACGAGCAGTACTTC. It encodes CASSLGYNYEQYF. Full variable domain (missing parts from reference TRBV5-1 and TRBJ2-7): KAGVTQTPRYLIKTRGQQVTLSCSPISGHRSVSWYQQTPGQGLQFLFEYFSETQRNKGNFPGRFSGRQFSNSRSEMNVSTLELGDSALYLCASSLGYNYEQYFGPGTRLTVT.

The chain employs TRBV6-1 and TRBJ2-3; 8 bases agree with TRBD2. Looked up from germline, CDR1 is MNHNS and CDR2 is SASEGT. The junction had 7 bases not matched to a gene; V was cut back by 4 bases and J by 1 base. CDR3 length: 16 amino acids. CDR3 region: CASSATGRAGTDTQYF. The CDR3 nucleotides read TGTGCCAGCAGTGCTACCGGGAGGGCCGGCACAGATACGCAGTATTTT.

This chain uses TRBV5-1 with TRBJ1-4; TRBD1 aligns across 9 bases. V gave up 4 bases and J gave up 2 bases; unmatched junction bases: 6. From germline, CDR1 is SGHRS and CDR2 YFSETQ. This CDR3 spans 16 amino acids. For the CDR3, the DNA is TGCGCCAGCAGCGGCGGACAGGGGACGACTAATGAAAAACTGTTTTTT. Protein product: CASSGGQGTTNEKLFF.

This chain uses TRBV6-2 or TRBV6-3 with TRBJ1-3; perhaps TRBD1 as D (5 bases). This CDR3 spans 13 amino acids. Trimming took 4 bases from V and 7 from J, leaving 11 bases between them. Germline values: CDR1 MNHEY, CDR2 SVGEGT. CDR3 DNA sequence: TGTGCCAGCAGTTCCCATTGGGGCAACACCATATATTTT. Translated: CASSSHWGNTIYF.